This TCR beta chain stems from a study of T cells in Graves' hyperthyroidism and ophthalmopathy. What was amplified from RNA transcripts were TCR beta CDR3 regions. When the TCR CDR3 underwent first-round RT-PCR, the HTBI primer set was used. TCRdb re-called the multiplex PCR reads with MiXCR, one entry per CDR3 protein. Among fewer than 550,000 distinct CDR3 sequences listed, around 22% were seen once. This clonotype occurred many times. This CDR3 is built from 17 residues. Looked up from germline, CDR1 is WSHSY and CDR2 is SAAADI. Losses at the gene ends were 8 bases for V and 2 bases for J; bases not matched to a gene: 10.

The sample consisted of blood. The V gene is TRBV10-2, the J gene TRBJ1-5; 12 positions match TRBD1. This clonotype was sampled from a woman aged 25 to 39 with Graves' ophthalmopathy. The CDR3 DNA reads TGCGCCAGCTCACCCGGGACAGGGGGCAGGGGCAATCAGCCCCAGCATTTT. Residues: CASSPGTGGRGNQPQHF.